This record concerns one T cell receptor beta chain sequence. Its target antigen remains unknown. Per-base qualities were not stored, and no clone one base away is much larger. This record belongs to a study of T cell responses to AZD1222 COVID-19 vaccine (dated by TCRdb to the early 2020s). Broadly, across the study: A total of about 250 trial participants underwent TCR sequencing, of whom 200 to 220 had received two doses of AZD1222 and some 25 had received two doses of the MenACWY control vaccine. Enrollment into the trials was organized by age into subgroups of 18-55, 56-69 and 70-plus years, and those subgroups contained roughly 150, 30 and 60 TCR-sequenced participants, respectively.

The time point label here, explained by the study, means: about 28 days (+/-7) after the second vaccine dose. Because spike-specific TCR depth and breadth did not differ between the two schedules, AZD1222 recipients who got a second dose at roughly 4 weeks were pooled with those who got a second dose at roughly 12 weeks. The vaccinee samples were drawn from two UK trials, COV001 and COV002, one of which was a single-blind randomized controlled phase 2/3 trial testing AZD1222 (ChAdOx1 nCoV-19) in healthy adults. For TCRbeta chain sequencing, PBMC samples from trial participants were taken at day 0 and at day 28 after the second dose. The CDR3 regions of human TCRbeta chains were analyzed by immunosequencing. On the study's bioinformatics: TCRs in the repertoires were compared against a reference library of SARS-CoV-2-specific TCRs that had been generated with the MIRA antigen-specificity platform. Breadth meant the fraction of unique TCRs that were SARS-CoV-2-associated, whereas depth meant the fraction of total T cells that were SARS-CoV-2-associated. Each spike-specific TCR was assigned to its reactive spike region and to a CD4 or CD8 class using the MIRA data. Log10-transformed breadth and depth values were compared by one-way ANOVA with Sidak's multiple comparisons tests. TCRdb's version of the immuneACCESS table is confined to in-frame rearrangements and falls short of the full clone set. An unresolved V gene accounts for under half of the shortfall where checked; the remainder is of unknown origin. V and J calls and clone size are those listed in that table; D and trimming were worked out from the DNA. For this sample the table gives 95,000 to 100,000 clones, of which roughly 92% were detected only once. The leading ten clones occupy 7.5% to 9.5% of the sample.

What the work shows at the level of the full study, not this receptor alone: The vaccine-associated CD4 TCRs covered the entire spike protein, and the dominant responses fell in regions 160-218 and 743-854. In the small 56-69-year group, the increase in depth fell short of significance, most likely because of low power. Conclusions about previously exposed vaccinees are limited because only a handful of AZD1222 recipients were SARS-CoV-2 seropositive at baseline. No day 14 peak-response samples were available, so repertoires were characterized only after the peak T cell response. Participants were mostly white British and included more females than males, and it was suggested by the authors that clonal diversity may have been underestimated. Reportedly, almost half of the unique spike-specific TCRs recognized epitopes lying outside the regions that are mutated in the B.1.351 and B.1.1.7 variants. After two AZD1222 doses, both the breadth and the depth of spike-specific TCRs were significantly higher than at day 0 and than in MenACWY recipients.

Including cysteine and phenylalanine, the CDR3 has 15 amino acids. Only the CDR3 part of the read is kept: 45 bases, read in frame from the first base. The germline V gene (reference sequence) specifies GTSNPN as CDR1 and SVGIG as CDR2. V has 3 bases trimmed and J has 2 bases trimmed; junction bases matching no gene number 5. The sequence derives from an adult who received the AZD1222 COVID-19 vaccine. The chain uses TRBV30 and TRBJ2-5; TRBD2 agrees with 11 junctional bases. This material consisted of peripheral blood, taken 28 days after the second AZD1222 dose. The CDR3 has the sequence CAWSPGLAGQETQYF. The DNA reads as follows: TGTGCCTGGAGCCCAGGACTAGCGGGTCAAGAGACCCAGTACTTC.